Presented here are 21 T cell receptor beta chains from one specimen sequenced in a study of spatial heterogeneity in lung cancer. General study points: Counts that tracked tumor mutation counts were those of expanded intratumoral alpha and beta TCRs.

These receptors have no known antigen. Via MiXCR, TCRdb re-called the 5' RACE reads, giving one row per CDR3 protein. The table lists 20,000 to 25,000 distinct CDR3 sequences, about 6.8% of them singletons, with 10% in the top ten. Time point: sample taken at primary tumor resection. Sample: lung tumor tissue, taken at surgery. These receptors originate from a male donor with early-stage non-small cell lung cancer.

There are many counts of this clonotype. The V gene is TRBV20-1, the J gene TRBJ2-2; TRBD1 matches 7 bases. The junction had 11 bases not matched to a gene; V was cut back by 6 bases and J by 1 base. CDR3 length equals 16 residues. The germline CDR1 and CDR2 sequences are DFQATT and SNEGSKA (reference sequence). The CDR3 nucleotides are TGCAGTGCCCACCGGGACAGCGTATTGAACACCGGGGAGCTGTTTTTT. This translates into CSAHRDSVLNTGELFF.

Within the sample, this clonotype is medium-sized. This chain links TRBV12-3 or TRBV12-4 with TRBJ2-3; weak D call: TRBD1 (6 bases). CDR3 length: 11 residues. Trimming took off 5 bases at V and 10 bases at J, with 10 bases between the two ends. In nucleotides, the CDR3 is TGTGCCAGCAGTGGAAAGGGGGCGCAGTATTTT. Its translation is CASSGKGAQYF.

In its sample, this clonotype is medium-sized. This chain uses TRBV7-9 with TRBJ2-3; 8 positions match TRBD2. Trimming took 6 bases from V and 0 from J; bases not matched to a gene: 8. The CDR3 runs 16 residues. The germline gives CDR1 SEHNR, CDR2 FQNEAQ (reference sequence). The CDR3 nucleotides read TGTGCCAGCAGTCCACCGGGACTAGGGAGCACAGATACGCAGTATTTT. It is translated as CASSPPGLGSTDTQYF.

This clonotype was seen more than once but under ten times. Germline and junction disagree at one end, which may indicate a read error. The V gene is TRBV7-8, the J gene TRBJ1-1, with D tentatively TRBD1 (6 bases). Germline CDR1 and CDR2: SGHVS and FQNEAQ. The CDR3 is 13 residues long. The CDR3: CHNGTRTDNEAFF. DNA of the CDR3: TGCCACAATGGCACGAGGACAGACAATGAAGCTTTCTTT.

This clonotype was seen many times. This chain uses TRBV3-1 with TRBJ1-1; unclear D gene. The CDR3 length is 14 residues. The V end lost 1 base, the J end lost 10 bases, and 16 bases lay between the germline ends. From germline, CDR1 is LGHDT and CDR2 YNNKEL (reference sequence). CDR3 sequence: CASSQASGGLRAFF. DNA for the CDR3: TGTGCCAGCAGCCAAGCCTCAGGCGGGCTCCGAGCTTTCTTT. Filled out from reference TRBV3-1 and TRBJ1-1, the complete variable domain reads DTAVSQTPKYLVTQMGNDKSIKCEQNLGHDTMYWYKQDSKKFLKIMFSYNNKELIINETVPNRFSPKSPDKAHLNLHINSLELGDSAVYFCASSQASGGLRAFFGQGTRLTVV.

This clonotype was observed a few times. CDR3 nucleotides: TGCGCCAGCAGCCCGGGACAAACGAACACTGAAGCTTTCTTT. This translates into CASSPGQTNTEAFF. The V call is TRBV5-1, the J call TRBJ1-1; D perhaps matches TRBD1 (6 bases). In germline, CDR1 is SGHRS, CDR2 YFSETQ. The CDR3 totals 14 residues. Between the trimmed V and J ends, which lost 4 bases and 1 base, there was a span of 11 bases.

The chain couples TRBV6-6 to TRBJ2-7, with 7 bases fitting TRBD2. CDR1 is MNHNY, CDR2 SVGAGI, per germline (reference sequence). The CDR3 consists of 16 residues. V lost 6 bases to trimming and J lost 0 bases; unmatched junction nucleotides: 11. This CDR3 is CASSRRGGVISYEQYF. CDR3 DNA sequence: TGTGCCAGCAGCCGGCGGGGAGGGGTTATCTCCTACGAGCAGTACTTC.

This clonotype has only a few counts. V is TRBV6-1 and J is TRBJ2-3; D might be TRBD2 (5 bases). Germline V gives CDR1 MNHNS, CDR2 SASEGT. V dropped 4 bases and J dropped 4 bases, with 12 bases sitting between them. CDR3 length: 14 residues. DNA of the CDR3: TGTGCCAGCAGTGCCATGCGGACTGCAGATACGCAGTATTTT. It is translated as CASSAMRTADTQYF.

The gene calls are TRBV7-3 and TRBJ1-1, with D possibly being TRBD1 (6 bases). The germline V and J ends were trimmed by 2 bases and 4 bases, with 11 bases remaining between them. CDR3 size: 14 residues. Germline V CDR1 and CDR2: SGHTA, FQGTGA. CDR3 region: CASSLGGAPTEAFF. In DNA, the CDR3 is TGTGCCAGCAGCTTAGGGGGGGCGCCCACTGAAGCTTTCTTT.

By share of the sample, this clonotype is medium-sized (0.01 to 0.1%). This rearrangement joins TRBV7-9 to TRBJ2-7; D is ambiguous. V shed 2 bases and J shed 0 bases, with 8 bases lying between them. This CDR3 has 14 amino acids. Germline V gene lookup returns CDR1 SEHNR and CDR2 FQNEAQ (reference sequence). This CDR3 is CASSLYIDSYEQYF. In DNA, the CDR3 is TGTGCCAGCAGCTTATACATCGACTCCTACGAGCAGTACTTC.

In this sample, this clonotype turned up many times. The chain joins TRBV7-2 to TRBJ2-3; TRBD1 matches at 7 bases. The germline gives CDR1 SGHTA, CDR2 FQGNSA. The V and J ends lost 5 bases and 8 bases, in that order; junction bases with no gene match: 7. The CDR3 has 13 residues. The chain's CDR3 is CASSASRQGTQYF. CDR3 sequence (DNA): TGTGCCAGCAGCGCCTCCCGACAGGGTACGCAGTATTTT.

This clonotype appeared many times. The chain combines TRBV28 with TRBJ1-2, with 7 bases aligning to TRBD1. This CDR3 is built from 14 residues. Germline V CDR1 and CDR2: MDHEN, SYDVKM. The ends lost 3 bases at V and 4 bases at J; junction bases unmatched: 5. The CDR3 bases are TGTGCCAGCAGTTTTTTGGACAGGTTCTATGGCTACACCTTC. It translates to CASSFLDRFYGYTF.

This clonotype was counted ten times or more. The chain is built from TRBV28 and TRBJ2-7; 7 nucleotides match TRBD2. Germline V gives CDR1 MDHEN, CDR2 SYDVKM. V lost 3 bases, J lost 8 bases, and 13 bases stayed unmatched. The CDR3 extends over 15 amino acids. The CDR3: CASSLGGSAVRQQYF. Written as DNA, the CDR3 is TGTGCCAGCAGTTTGGGGGGGTCAGCGGTTCGGCAGCAGTACTTC.

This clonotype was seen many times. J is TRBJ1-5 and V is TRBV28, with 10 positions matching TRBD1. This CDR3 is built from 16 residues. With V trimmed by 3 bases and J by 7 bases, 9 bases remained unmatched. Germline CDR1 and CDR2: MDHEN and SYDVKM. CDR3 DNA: TGTGCCAGCAGTTTGCCGGGACAGGGGTTACAGCAGCCCCAGCATTTT. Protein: CASSLPGQGLQQPQHF.

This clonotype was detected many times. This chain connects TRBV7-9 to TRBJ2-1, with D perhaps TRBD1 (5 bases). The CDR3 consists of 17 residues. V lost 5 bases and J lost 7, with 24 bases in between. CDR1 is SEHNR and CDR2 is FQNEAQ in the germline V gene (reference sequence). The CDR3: CASSPGPRETRGNEQFF. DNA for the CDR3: TGTGCCAGCAGCCCAGGGCCCCGAGAGACGCGTGGGAATGAGCAGTTCTTC.

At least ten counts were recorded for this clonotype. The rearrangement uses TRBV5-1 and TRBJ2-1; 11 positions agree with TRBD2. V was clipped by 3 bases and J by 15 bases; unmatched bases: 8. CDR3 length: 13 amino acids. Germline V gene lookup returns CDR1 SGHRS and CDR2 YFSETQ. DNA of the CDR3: TGCGCCAGCAGCTGGGGGACTAGCGGTAGTTGGTTCTTC. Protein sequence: CASSWGTSGSWFF. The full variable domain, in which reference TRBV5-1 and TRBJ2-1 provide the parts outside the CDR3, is KAGVTQTPRYLIKTRGQQVTLSCSPISGHRSVSWYQQTPGQGLQFLFEYFSETQRNKGNFPGRFSGRQFSNSRSEMNVSTLELGDSALYLCASSWGTSGSWFFGPGTRLTVL.

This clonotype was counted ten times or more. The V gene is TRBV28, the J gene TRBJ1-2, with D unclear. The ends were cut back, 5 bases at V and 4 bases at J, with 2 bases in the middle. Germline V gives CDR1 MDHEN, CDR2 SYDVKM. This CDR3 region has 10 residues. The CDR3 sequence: CASSRYGYTF. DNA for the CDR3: TGTGCCAGCAGTCGCTATGGCTACACCTTC.

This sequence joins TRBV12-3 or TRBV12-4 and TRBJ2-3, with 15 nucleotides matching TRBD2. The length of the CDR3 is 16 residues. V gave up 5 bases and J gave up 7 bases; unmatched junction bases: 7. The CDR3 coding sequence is TGTGCCAGCAGTCTACGGACTAGCGGGGGGGCACATACGCAGTATTTT. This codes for CASSLRTSGGAHTQYF.

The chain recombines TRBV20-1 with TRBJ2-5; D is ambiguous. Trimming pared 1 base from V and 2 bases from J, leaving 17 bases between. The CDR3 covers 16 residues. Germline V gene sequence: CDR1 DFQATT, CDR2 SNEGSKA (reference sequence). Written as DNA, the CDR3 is TGCAGTGCTAGAGCACAAAATGGCTACTCTCAAGAGACCCAGTACTTC. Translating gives CSARAQNGYSQETQYF.

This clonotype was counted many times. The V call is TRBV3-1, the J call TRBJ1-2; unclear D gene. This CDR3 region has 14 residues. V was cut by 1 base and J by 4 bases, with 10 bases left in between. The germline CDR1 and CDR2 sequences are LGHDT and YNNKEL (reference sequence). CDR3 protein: CASSQGRMTYGYTF. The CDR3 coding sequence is TGTGCCAGCAGCCAAGGGAGGATGACCTATGGCTACACCTTC.

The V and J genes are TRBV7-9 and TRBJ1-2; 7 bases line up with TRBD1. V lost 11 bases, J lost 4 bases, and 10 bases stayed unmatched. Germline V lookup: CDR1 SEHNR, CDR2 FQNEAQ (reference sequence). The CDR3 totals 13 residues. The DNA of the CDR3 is TGTGCCTTCCAAACGACAGGGAGCTATGGCTACACCTTC. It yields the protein CAFQTTGSYGYTF. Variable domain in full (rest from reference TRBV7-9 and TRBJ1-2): DTGVSQNPRHKITKRGQNVTFRCDPISEHNRLYWYRQTLGQGPEFLTYFQNEAQLEKSRLLSDRFSAERPKGSFSTLEIQRTEQGDSAMYLCAFQTTGSYGYTFGSGTRLTVV.